In this sample, the clone carrying this TCR beta chain turned up a few times. The data are from a study of early T cells in non-severe SARS-CoV-2 infection. Unique molecular identifiers were added to individual cDNA molecules. TCRdb processed the 5' RACE reads anew with MiXCR; each CDR3 protein has one entry. The sample contains 80,000 or so distinct CDR3 sequences, around 15% of which appear only once. The source of this sequence is an adult who was a healthcare worker with PCR-confirmed SARS-CoV-2 infection or an uninfected control (not recorded which). Sequencing was performed on whole blood.

The CDR3 region has the DNA TGTGCCAGCAGCGTCACCAGCGGGGGGGCCTACAATGAGCAGTTCTTC. The encoded protein is CASSVTSGGAYNEQFF. The chain uses TRBV5-4 and TRBJ2-1; 10 nucleotides agree with TRBD2. The V gene's germline CDR1 is SGHNT and CDR2 YYREEE (reference sequence). Trimming at V came to 4 bases and at J to 2 bases, leaving 6 bases not matched to a gene. This CDR3 is built from 16 residues. Based on the CDR3 plus reference TRBV5-4 and TRBJ2-1, the full variable domain is ETGVTQSPTHLIKTRGQQVTLRCSSQSGHNTVSWYQQALGQGPQFIFQYYREEENGRGNFPPRFSGLQFPNYSSELNVNALELDDSALYLCASSVTSGGAYNEQFFGPGTRLTVL.